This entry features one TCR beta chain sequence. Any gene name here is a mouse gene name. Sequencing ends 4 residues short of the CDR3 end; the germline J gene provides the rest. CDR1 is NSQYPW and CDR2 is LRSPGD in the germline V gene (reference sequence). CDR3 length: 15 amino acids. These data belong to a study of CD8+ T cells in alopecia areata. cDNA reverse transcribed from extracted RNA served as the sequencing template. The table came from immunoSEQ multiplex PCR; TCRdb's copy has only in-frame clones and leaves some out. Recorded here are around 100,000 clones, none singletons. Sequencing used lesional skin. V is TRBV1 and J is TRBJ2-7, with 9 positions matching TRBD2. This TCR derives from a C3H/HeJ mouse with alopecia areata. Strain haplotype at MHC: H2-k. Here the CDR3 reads CTCSAGGGALYEQYF. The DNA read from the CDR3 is TGCACCTGCAGTGCTGGTGGGGGGGCGTTGTAT. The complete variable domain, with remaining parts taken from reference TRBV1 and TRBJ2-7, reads VTLLEQNPRWRLVPRGQAVNLRCILKNSQYPWMSWYQQDLQKQLQWLFTLRSPGDKEVKSLPGADYLATRVTDTELRLQVANMSQGRTLYCTCSAGGGALYEQYFGPGTRLTVL.